These 10 T cell receptor beta chains were all obtained from the same sample, sequenced in a study of cytomegalovirus exposure and HLA in healthy donors. PCR primers comprised 60 Vbeta and 13 Jbeta primers. The table came from immunoSEQ multiplex PCR; TCRdb's copy has only in-frame clones and leaves some out. The sample has about 160,000 clones; 70% to 80% are singletons. The sequencing input was PBMCs. The source is a man younger than 35 in good health and CMV-seropositive.

The gene calls are TRBV11-1 and TRBJ2-5; the match to TRBD1 covers 8 bases. The assigned J gene may be wrong: the sequence end matches TRBJ2-7 better. The CDR3 runs to 15 residues. CDR1 is SGHAT and CDR2 is FQDESV in the germline V gene (reference sequence). CDR3 nucleotide sequence: TGTGCCAGCAGCTTAGATAGGGGACAGGCCTACGAGCAGTACTTC. Amino acid sequence: CASSLDRGQAYEQYF.

The rearrangement links TRBV6-5 to TRBJ1-2; D possibly corresponds to TRBD1 (5 bases). Germline V gene lookup returns CDR1 MNHEY and CDR2 SVGAGI. Trimming pared 7 bases from V and 7 bases from J, leaving 19 bases between. There are 14 residues in the CDR3. The CDR3 sequence is CASTPRQGYRGYTF. The CDR3 DNA reads as TGTGCCAGCACTCCGAGGCAGGGATATCGTGGCTACACCTTC.

V usage is TRBV19 and J usage is TRBJ1-5, with 8 nucleotides matching TRBD1. Germline CDR1 reads LNHDA; CDR2 reads SQIVND (reference sequence). This CDR3 is 15 amino acids long. With 5 bases clipped from V and 7 bases from J, the junction kept 10 bases outside the gene matches. The CDR3 nucleotides read TGTGCCAGTAGTGACCTCGGACAGGGAAGGCAGCCCCAGCATTTT. This codes for CASSDLGQGRQPQHF.

V and J are TRBV4-1 and TRBJ2-3, with 8 bases identical to TRBD1. The CDR3 spans 16 residues. Germline CDR1 is MGHRA and CDR2 is YSYEKL. Losses at the gene ends were 3 bases for V and 0 bases for J; bases not matched to a gene: 5. DNA for the CDR3: TGCGCCAGCAGCCAGACCGGGACAGGCAGCACAGATACGCAGTATTTT. It yields the protein CASSQTGTGSTDTQYF.

The chain recombines TRBV7-9 with TRBJ2-1, with a possible D match to TRBD2 (6 bases). The CDR3 loop spans 14 amino acids. Germline-derived CDR1 and CDR2 are SEHNR and FQNEAQ (reference sequence). Trimming took off 5 bases at V and 6 bases at J, with 14 bases between the two ends. CDR3 sequence (DNA): TGTGCCAGCAGCGATCCGGGAGCCACCAATGAGCAGTTCTTC. As protein: CASSDPGATNEQFF.

V usage is TRBV6-5 and J usage is TRBJ1-4; D may be TRBD1 (6 bases). Trimming removed 2 bases at V and 8 bases at J, with 9 bases between. CDR3 length: 13 amino acids. In germline, CDR1 is MNHEY, CDR2 SVGAGI. CDR3 residues: CASSYKDREKLFF. CDR3 coding DNA: TGTGCCAGCAGTTACAAGGACAGAGAAAAACTGTTTTTT.

In the case of this clone: One end of the junction varies from germline; a read error may be responsible. This sequence joins TRBV5-1 and TRBJ2-6; D perhaps matches TRBD1 (6 bases). CDR3 length: 16 amino acids. From germline, CDR1 is SGHRS and CDR2 YFSETQ. DNA of the CDR3: TGCGCCAGCAGCTTGGGCTTTGGGGCAGGGGCCAACGGCCTGACTTTC. It encodes CASSLGFGAGANGLTF.

The chain couples TRBV7-2 to TRBJ1-1; tentatively, D is TRBD1 (5 bases). The CDR3 is made up of 18 amino acids. In germline, CDR1 is SGHTA, CDR2 FQGNSA. With 2 bases removed from V and 11 bases from J, the gap between germline ends came to 30 bases. In nucleotides, the CDR3 is TGTGCCAGCAGCTTATTTGAGACTACGACCCCCGGGGGGGTTCGCGCTTTCTTT. Translating gives CASSLFETTTPGGVRAFF.

This clone was seen only a few times. The chain has TRBV7-9 and TRBJ1-2; a weak D match, TRBD1 (5 bases). Germline V gene lookup returns CDR1 SEHNR and CDR2 FQNEAQ (reference sequence). CDR3 size: 12 residues. Trimming took 4 bases from V and 8 from J, leaving 11 bases between them. CDR3 in amino acids: CASSSPPGGYTF. CDR3 DNA: TGTGCCAGCAGCTCCCCTCCAGGGGGCTACACCTTC.

V gene TRBV11-2 combines with J gene TRBJ2-7; TRBD2 agrees at 11 bases. V was clipped by 4 bases and J by 3 bases; unmatched bases: 5. CDR3 size: 15 residues. Germline CDR1 SGHAT, CDR2 FQNNGV. The CDR3 protein is CASSSGLAEYYEQYF. The CDR3 DNA reads as TGTGCCAGCAGCTCGGGACTAGCGGAGTACTACGAGCAGTACTTC.